This T cell receptor (beta chain) was found in a study of T cells in women clearing cervical HPV infection (dated by TCRdb to the late 2010s). Context from the whole study: The cases were approximately 25 women with histologically confirmed HPV16-related CIN3 or worse, and 2 of these cases were invasive cancers. Controls were around 25 women whose single incident HPV16 infection cleared within 12 months without precancer or cancer developing. Case blood was taken at the visit when the lesion was first identified, whereas control blood was taken when infection was no longer detected. For cases, a median interval of approximately 150 days, with an interquartile range of about 90 to 210 days, was observed between lesion detection and blood sampling. Since HLA typing was available for only a few women, HLA type could not be ruled out as a confounder. The exploratory proof-of-principle case-control study was nested within the Guanacaste HPV Natural History Study in Costa Rica and compared TCR repertoires across cervical HPV16 outcomes. Cases and controls were matched on year of sample collection and on age within five years. Median age was approximately 36 years in cases versus around 40 in controls, and baseline characteristics did not differ significantly. The parent cohort enrolled around 10,000 women aged 18 or older in Guanacaste, Costa Rica, during about 1993 to 1994 and followed them for approximately seven years. Five blinded duplicates per group were added as quality controls, so that 60 or so samples were obtained: some 50 participants and some 10 replicates.

Every participant had a single incident cervical HPV16 infection, and women with prevalent HPV16 infections were excluded. Cervical HPV DNA was detected with MY09/MY11 PCR, and genotyping was done with dot-blot hybridization. Fifteen mL of heparinized blood were centrifuged, and the buffy coat was split into aliquots, frozen at -30 degrees C, and then kept at -80 degrees C. QIAGEN kits were used to extract genomic DNA from the buffy coat specimens. Concerning this clone: No antigen is known for it. Read sequence stops 3 residues before the CDR3 end, and the germline J gene provides the missing end.

Using the immunoSEQ assay, multiplex PCR amplified TCR beta CDR3 regions from an average of approximately 1,200 ng of genomic DNA per sample. To correct primer bias, the assay used a complete synthetic TCR repertoire to set an amplification baseline. The amplicons were sequenced on the Illumina platform. Processing in the source paper ran as follows. Sequences were error-corrected by clustering with frequency ratios and a modified nearest-neighbor algorithm, then analyzed in the immunoSEQ Analyzer with IMGT gene definitions. At each rarefaction depth, TCR richness and evenness were averaged across 20 rarefaction repeats, and samples with fewer sequences than that depth were excluded. V, D and J gene relative abundances were compared between groups with Wilcoxon rank sum tests, applying FDR correction. Blinded duplicates gave an intraclass correlation of around 95% for TCR richness and an average of approximately 83% across around 66 gene segments. TCRdb's version of the immuneACCESS table is confined to in-frame rearrangements and falls short of the full clone set. An unresolved V gene accounts for under half of the shortfall where checked; the remainder is of unknown origin. For V, J and clone size, that table is used; D and trimming come from the DNA. Per the sample table, the count is 15,000 to 20,000 clones. The top ten clones comprise around a tenth of the sample.

From its cysteine to its phenylalanine, the CDR3 spans 12 amino acids. Of the CDR3's DNA, 27 bases were read; they are in frame from base 1. For CDR1 and CDR2, the germline V gene lists SQVTM and ANQGSEA. Between the V and J ends, shortened by 4 bases and 3 bases respectively, the junction contains 10 bases. Overall results and qualifications from the work: The cross-sectional design could not show whether the associations came before the infection or were a result of it, and neither effector/memory subsets nor HPV-specific T cells were isolated. Across sequencing depths, CIN3+ cases showed significantly higher TCR repertoire richness than controls, but evenness did not differ between the groups. By combining richness with V gene abundances, random forest classifiers separated cases from controls with an estimated AUC of around 0.85. Cases had lower TRBV6-7 relative abundance than controls (approximately 0.11% versus 0.16%; Bonferroni P = 0.0008). T-cell numbers per sample were unknown, so richness differences could reflect varying T-cell content rather than repertoire biology.

What was sequenced was blood buffy coat. This receptor chain uses TRBV29-1 and TRBJ2-7; the D gene cannot be named for sure. The origin of this receptor is a woman between 18 and 70 years old with a cervical HPV16 infection that either progressed to CIN3+ or cleared (not recorded which). CDR3 DNA, as far as it was read: TGCAGCGTTGCAGAGAACGGCTACGAG. Translation gives CSVAENGYE. The CDR3 reads in full as CSVAENGYEQYF.